The next 2 T cell receptor beta chains were all read from a single sample in a study of response to subunit inactivated influenza vaccine (dated by TCRdb to 2016 to 2019). The library was generated by RT-PCR. TCRdb records Illumina HiSeq 2500 as the sequencer. Clones were called with MiXCR by TCRdb after fastp trimmed the public reads at Q25, and only in-frame beta chains were retained. Rows with a matching CDR3 protein are joined into one entry that keeps the most common DNA and genes. In this sample the table shows approximately 290,000 distinct CDR3 sequences, 22% of which occur a single time. The ten largest account for approximately 10% of the sample. The sample was PBMCs from blood, taken less than 22 months after vaccination. The receptors were sampled from a man aged 45 to 70 who received an inactivated influenza vaccine. Donor details come from another sample of the same person, matched by shared clones.

The V and J genes are TRBV24-1 and TRBJ2-3; tentative D call: TRBD2 (6 bases). This CDR3 has 17 residues. Germline lookup yields CDR1 KGHDR and CDR2 SFDVKD. Trimming stripped 8 bases from V and 2 bases from J, with 22 bases between. CDR3 DNA: TGTGCCACCACAGCCGGACTGGGTTCTAGCGACACAGATACGCAGTATTTT. Amino acid sequence: CATTAGLGSSDTDTQYF.

The chain joins TRBV6-1 to TRBJ2-1; D is perhaps TRBD2 (6 bases). This CDR3 spans 13 amino acids. V dropped 8 bases and J dropped 0 bases, with 8 bases sitting between them. The V gene's germline CDR1 is MNHNS and CDR2 SASEGT. This CDR3 is CASGGNSYNEQFF. In DNA, the CDR3 is TGTGCCAGCGGCGGGAACTCCTACAATGAGCAGTTCTTC.